Included here is one T cell receptor (beta chain) sequence, with context. Its matching antigen is unknown. CDR1 is GTSNPN and CDR2 is SVGIG in the germline V gene (reference sequence). CDR3 size: 13 residues. Trimming took off 2 bases at V and 6 bases at J, with 11 bases between the two ends. This record comes from a study of blood T cells in healthy people across ages. General study results and limits: With unsorted PBMCs, a conclusive comparison of naive versus antigen-experienced cells was not possible. TCR beta diversity tracked closely with naive T cell percentage.

Through a sample-barcoded 5' primer and a J-beta primer mix, a second PCR was run for roughly 6 to 11 cycles. From the 5' RACE reads, TCRdb called clonotypes with MiXCR, one entry per CDR3 protein. Here the sample spans around 1.7 million distinct CDR3 sequences, roughly 30% being singletons. Sample donors were healthy Caucasian individuals that came from Russia, aged roughly 6 to 100. The source of this sequence is a woman between 25 and 40 years old in good health. This chain uses TRBV30 with TRBJ2-1; D unclear. The sample comprised blood. In nucleotides, the CDR3 is TGTGCCTGGAGTATGAATCTGGTCAATGAGCAGTTCTTC. Translating gives CAWSMNLVNEQFF.